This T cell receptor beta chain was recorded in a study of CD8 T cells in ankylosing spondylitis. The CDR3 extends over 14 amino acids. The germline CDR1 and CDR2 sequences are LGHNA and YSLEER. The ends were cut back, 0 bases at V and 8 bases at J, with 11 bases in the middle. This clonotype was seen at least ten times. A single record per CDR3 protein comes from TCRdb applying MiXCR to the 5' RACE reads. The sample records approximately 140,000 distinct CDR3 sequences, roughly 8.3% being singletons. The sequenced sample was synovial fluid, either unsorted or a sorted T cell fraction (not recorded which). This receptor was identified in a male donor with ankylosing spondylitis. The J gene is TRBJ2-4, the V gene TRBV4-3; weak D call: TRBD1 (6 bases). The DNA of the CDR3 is TGCGCCAGCAGCCAAGACTTGACAGGCTACATTCAGTACTTC. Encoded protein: CASSQDLTGYIQYF.